Listed here is a single TCR beta chain. From germline, CDR1 is LNHDA and CDR2 SQIVND (reference sequence). This CDR3 is built from 16 residues. With 3 bases clipped from V and 1 base from J, the junction kept 3 bases outside the gene matches. This sample was included in a study of blood T cell repertoires in COVID-19. At the level of the study: The cDNA or gDNA used as material had been derived from T cells, B-cell-depleted T cells, or PBMCs.

Produced via immunoSEQ multiplex PCR; TCRdb's table is partial and in-frame only. The profile shows some 110,000 clones, about 89% of them singletons. V and J are TRBV19 and TRBJ2-5, with 12 bases that match TRBD2. What was sequenced was peripheral blood. The receptor comes from a human donor in a cohort sampled during active COVID-19. This CDR3 is CASSMPTSGGQETQYF. The CDR3 bases are TGTGCCAGTAGTATGCCGACTAGCGGGGGCCAAGAGACCCAGTACTTC.